The source of this T cell receptor beta chain is a study of T cells in Graves' hyperthyroidism and ophthalmopathy. When ophthalmopathy did not progress within 18 months, Graves' hyperthyroidism was considered stable. This clonotype was counted ten times or more. TCR beta CDR3 region amplification was performed from RNA transcripts. HTBI primers drove first-round RT-PCR of the TCR CDR3. TCRdb re-analysed the multiplex PCR reads in MiXCR, keeping a single row per CDR3 protein. The sample has 550,000 to 800,000 distinct CDR3 sequences; 15% to 20% are singletons. The CDR3 contains 17 residues. Trimming cost V 4 bases and J 4 bases; bases outside gene matches: 8. Germline V gene lookup returns CDR1 MNHEY and CDR2 SVGEGT.

The specimen sequenced was blood. The chain is built from TRBV6-2 or TRBV6-3 and TRBJ2-3; the match to TRBD2 covers 13 bases. The clonotype was recovered from a young man with Graves' hyperthyroidism. In DNA form, the CDR3 reads TGTGCCAGCAGTTGGATAAGGACTAGCGGGAGATCAGATACGCAGTATTTT. Translation: CASSWIRTSGRSDTQYF.